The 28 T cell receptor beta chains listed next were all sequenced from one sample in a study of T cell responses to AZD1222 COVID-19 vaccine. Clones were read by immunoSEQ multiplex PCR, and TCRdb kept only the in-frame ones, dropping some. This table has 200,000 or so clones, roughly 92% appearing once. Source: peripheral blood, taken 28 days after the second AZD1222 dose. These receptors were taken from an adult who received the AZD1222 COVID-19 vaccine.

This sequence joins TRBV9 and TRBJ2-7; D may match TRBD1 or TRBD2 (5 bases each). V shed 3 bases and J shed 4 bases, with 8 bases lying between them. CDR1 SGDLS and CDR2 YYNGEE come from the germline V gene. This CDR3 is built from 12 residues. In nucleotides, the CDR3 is TGTGCCAGCAGCGCAGGGACGTACGAGCAGTACTTC. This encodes CASSAGTYEQYF.

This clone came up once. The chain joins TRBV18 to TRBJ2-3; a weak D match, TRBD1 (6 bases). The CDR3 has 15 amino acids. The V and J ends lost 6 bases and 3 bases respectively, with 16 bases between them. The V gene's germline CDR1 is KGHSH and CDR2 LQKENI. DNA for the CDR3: TGTGCCAGCTCCCAAACAGTGGGACATACAGATACGCAGTATTTT. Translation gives CASSQTVGHTDTQYF. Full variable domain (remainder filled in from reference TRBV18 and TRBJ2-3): NAGVMQNPRHLVRRRGQEARLRCSPMKGHSHVYWYRQLPEEGLKFMVYLQKENIIDESGMPKERFSAEFPKEGPSILRIQQVVRGDSAAYFCASSQTVGHTDTQYFGPGTRLTVL.

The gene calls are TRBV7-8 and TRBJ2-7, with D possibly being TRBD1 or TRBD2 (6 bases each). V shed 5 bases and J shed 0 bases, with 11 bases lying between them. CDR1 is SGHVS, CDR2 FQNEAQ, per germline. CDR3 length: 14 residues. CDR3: CASSRGLASYEQYF. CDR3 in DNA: TGTGCCAGCAGCCGGGGGCTAGCCTCCTACGAGCAGTACTTC.

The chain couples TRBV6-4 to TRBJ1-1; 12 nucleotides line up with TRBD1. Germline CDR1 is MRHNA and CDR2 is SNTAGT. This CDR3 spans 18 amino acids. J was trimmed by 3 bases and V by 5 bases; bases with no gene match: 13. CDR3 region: CASSNGTGGWGKDTEAFF. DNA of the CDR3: TGTGCCAGCAGTAACGGGACAGGGGGCTGGGGGAAAGACACTGAAGCTTTCTTT.

The chain's CDR3 is CAGWTGGYTGELFF. The CDR3 coding sequence is TGTGCCGGATGGACAGGGGGGTACACCGGGGAGCTGTTTTTT. The chain combines TRBV10-3 with TRBJ2-2, with 10 bases lining up with TRBD1. This CDR3 is built from 14 residues. Germline CDR1 and CDR2: ENHRY and SYGVKD. Trimming removed 11 bases from V and 3 bases from J; junction bases left unmatched: 6.

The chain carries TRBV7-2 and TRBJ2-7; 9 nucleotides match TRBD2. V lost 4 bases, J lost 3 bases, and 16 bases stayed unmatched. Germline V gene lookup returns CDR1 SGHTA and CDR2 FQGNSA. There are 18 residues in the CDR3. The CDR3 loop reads CASSSPRGSGGNYYEQYF. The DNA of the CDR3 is TGTGCCAGCAGCTCCCCCAGGGGGAGCGGGGGGAACTACTACGAGCAGTACTTC.

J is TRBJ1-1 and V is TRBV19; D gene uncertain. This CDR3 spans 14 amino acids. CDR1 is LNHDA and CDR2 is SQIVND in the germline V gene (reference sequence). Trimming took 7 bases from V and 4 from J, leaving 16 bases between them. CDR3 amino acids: CASTLFGEGTEAFF. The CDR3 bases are TGTGCCAGTACCCTATTCGGGGAGGGCACTGAAGCTTTCTTT.

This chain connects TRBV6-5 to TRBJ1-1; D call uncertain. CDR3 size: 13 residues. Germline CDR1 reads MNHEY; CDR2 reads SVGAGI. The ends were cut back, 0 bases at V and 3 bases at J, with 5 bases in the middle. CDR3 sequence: CASSYSEYTEAFF. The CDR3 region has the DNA TGTGCCAGCAGTTACTCGGAATACACTGAAGCTTTCTTT.

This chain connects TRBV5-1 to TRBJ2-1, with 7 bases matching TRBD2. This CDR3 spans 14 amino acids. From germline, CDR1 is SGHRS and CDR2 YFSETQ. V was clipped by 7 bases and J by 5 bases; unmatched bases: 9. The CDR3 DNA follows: TGCGCCAGCTCACGGGGCGGGGGAAACAATGAGCAGTTCTTC. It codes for CASSRGGGNNEQFF.

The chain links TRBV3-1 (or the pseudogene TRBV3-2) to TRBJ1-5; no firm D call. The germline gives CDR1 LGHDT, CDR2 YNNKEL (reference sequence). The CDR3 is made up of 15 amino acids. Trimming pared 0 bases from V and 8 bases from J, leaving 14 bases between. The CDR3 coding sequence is TGTGCCAGCAGCCAAGATTTGGCCCCCTTCGAGCCCCAGCATTTT. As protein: CASSQDLAPFEPQHF.

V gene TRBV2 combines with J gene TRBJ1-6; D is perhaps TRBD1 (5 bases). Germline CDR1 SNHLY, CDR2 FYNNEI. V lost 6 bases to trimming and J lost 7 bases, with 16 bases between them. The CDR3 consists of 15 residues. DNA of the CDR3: TGTGCCAGCAGCCCGGTAGGGGTTCCCAATTCACCCCTCCACTTT. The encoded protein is CASSPVGVPNSPLHF. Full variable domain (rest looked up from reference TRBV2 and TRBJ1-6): EPEVTQTPSHQVTQMGQEVILRCVPISNHLYFYWYRQILGQKVEFLVSFYNNEISEKSEIFDDQFSVERPDGSNFTLKIRSTKLEDSAMYFCASSPVGVPNSPLHFGNGTRLTVT.

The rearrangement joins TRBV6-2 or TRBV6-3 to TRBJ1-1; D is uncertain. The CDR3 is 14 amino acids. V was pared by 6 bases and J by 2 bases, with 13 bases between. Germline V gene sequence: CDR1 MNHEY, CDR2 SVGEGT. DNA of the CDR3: TGTGCCAGCAGCCCCGAGGGCAGCAACACTGAAGCTTTCTTT. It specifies CASSPEGSNTEAFF.

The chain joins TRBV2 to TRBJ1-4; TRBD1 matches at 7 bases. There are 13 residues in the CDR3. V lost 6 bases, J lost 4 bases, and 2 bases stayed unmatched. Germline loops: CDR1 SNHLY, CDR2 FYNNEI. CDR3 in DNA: TGTGCCAGCAGGGACAGGCGTAATGAAAAACTGTTTTTT. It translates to CASRDRRNEKLFF. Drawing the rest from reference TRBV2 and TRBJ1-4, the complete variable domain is EPEVTQTPSHQVTQMGQEVILRCVPISNHLYFYWYRQILGQKVEFLVSFYNNEISEKSEIFDDQFSVERPDGSNFTLKIRSTKLEDSAMYFCASRDRRNEKLFFGSGTQLSVL.

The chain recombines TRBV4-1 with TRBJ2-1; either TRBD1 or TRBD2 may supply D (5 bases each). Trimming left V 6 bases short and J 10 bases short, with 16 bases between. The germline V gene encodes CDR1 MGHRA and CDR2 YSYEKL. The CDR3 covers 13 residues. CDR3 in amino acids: CASRHSERGEQFF. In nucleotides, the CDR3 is TGCGCCAGCAGACATTCTGAGAGGGGAGAGCAGTTCTTC.

CDR3 loop: CASSLSSTGELFF. CDR3 nucleotide sequence: TGTGCCAGCAGTTTATCTTCCACCGGGGAGCTGTTTTTT. This chain joins TRBV28 and TRBJ2-2; D is uncertain. Looked up from germline, CDR1 is MDHEN and CDR2 is SYDVKM. V lost 1 base to trimming and J lost 4 bases, with 4 bases between them. The CDR3 is 13 residues long.

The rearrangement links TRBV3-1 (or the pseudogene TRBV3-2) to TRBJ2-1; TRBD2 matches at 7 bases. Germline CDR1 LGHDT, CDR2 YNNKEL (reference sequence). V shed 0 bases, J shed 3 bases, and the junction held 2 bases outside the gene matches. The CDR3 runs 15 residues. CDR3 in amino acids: CASSQDPGGYNEQFF. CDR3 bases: TGTGCCAGCAGCCAAGATCCGGGGGGCTACAATGAGCAGTTCTTC.

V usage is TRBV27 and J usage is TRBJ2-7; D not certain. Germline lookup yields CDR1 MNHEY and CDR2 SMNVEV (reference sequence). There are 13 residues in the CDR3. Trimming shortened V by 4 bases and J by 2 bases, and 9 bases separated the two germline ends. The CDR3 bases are TGTGCCAGCAGTTATGGGCAGACCTACGAGCAGTACTTC. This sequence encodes CASSYGQTYEQYF.

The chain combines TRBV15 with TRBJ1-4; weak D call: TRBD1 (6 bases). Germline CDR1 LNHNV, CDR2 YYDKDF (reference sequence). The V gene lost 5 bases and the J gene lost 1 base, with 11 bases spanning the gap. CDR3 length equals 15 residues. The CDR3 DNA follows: TGTGCCACCAGCCCCCGGACAGAAACTAATGAAAAACTGTTTTTT. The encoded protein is CATSPRTETNEKLFF.

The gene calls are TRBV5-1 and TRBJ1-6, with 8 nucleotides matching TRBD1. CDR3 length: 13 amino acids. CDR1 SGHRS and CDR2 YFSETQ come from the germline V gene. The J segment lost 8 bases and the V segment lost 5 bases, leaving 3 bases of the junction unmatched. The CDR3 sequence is CASRVDRDSPLHF. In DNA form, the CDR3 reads TGCGCCAGCAGGGTGGACAGGGATTCACCCCTCCACTTT. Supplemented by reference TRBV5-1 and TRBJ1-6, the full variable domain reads KAGVTQTPRYLIKTRGQQVTLSCSPISGHRSVSWYQQTPGQGLQFLFEYFSETQRNKGNFPGRFSGRQFSNSRSEMNVSTLELGDSALYLCASRVDRDSPLHFGNGTRLTVT.

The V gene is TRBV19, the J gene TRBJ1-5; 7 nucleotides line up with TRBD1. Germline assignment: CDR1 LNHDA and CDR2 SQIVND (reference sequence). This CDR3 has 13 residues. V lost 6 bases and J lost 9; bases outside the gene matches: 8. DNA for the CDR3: TGTGCCAGTAGCAACAGGGGAAGGGGGCCCCAGCATTTT. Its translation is CASSNRGRGPQHF.

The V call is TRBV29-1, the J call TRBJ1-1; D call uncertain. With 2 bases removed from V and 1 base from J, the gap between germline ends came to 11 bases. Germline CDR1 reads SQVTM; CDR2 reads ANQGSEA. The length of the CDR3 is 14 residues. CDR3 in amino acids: CSVEHQRPNTEAFF. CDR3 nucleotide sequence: TGCAGCGTTGAACATCAGAGGCCGAACACTGAAGCTTTCTTT. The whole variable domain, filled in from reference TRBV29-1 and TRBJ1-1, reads SAVISQKPSRDICQRGTSLTIQCQVDSQVTMMFWYRQQPGQSLTLIATANQGSEATYESGFVIDKFPISRPNLTFSTLTVSNMSPEDSSIYLCSVEHQRPNTEAFFGQGTRLTVV.

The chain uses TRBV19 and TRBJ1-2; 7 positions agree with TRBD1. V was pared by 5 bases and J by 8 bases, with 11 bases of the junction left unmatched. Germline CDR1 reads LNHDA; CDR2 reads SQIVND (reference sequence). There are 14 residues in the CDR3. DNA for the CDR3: TGTGCCAGTAGTCGATCCGACAGGGTGGAGGGCTACACCTTC. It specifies CASSRSDRVEGYTF.

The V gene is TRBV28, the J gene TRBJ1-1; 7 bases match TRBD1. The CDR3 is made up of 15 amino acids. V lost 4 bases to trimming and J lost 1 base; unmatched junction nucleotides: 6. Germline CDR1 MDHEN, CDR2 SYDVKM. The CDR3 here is CASSSGQAANTEAFF. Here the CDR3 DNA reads TGTGCCAGCAGTTCCGGACAGGCAGCGAACACTGAAGCTTTCTTT.

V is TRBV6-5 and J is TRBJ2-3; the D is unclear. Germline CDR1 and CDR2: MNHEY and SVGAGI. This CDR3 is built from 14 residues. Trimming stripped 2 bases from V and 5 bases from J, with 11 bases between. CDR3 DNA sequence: TGTGCCAGCAGTTACACCCACCCCGTAGATACGCAGTATTTT. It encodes CASSYTHPVDTQYF.

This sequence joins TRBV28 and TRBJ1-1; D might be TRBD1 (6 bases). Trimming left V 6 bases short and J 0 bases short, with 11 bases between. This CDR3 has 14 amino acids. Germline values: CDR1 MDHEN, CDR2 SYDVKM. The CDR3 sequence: CASRLGQLNTEAFF. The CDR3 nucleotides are TGTGCCAGCAGACTCGGACAGTTGAACACTGAAGCTTTCTTT.

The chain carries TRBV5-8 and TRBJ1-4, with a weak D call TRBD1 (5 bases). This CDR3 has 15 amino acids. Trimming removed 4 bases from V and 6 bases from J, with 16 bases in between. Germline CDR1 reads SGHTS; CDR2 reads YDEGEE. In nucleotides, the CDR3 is TGTGCCAGCAGCCCACTGGACATCTTAGATGAAAAACTGTTTTTT. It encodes CASSPLDILDEKLFF.

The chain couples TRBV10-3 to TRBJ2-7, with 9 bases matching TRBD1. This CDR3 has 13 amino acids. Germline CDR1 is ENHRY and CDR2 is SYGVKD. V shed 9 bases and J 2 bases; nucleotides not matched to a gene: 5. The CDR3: CAITGQGTYEQYF. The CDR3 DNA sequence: TGTGCCATAACGGGACAGGGAACCTACGAGCAGTACTTC.

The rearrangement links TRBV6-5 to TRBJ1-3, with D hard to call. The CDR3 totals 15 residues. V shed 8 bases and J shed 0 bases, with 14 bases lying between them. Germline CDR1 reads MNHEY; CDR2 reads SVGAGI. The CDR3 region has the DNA TGTGCCAGCGGGCTGTGGGATTACTCTGGAAACACCATATATTTT. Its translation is CASGLWDYSGNTIYF.